The 20 T cell receptor beta chains reported below all come from one sample, sequenced in a study of tumor-infiltrating lymphocytes in localized non-small cell lung cancer. Only in-frame clones appear in the TCRdb table, and some are missing; sequencing was by immunoSEQ multiplex PCR. The table has about 21,000 clones, 70% to 80% seen once; the top ten hold approximately 3.6%. The sample comprised lung tumor tissue. The source of these receptors is a human donor with non-small cell lung cancer.

The chain combines TRBV6-1 with TRBJ2-3; the D call may be TRBD1 or TRBD2 (5 bases each). V gave up 4 bases and J gave up 9 bases, with 14 bases separating them. CDR1 is MNHNS, CDR2 SASEGT, per germline. The CDR3 is 13 amino acids. CDR3 loop: CASSARREGTQYF. In DNA form, the CDR3 reads TGTGCCAGCAGTGCGCGGAGAGAGGGGACGCAGTATTTT.

The V gene is TRBV11-2, the J gene TRBJ2-7; TRBD2 might be the D (6 bases). Germline V gives CDR1 SGHAT, CDR2 FQNNGV. V shed 9 bases and J shed 6 bases, with 24 bases lying between them. The CDR3 is 15 amino acids. This CDR3 reads CASTPGGFLGSEQYF. The CDR3 nucleotides are TGTGCCAGTACCCCCGGGGGTTTTCTGGGGTCCGAGCAGTACTTC.

The rearrangement joins TRBV11-3 to TRBJ2-1, with a tentative D call TRBD2 (6 bases). Trimming removed 3 bases from V and 9 bases from J, with 18 bases in between. Germline CDR1 and CDR2: SGHNT and YENEEA. The CDR3 covers 15 residues. CDR3 DNA sequence: TGTGCCAGCAGCTTGCGGGGCAGGGAAGGCTCTGAGCAGTTCTTC. It specifies CASSLRGREGSEQFF.

The chain has TRBV19 and TRBJ2-5; 7 nucleotides match TRBD1. The CDR3 totals 13 residues. Looked up from germline, CDR1 is LNHDA and CDR2 is SQIVND (reference sequence). V was pared by 9 bases and J by 1 base, with 5 bases of the junction left unmatched. In DNA, the CDR3 is TGTGCCAGCACGACAGGGTCCCAAGAGACCCAGTACTTC. This codes for CASTTGSQETQYF.

This sequence joins TRBV28 and TRBJ2-7; 9 bases line up with TRBD2. The CDR3 spans 16 residues. Looked up from germline, CDR1 is MDHEN and CDR2 is SYDVKM. J gave up 0 bases and V 5 bases, and 8 bases lay outside the gene matches. CDR3 bases: TGTGCCAGCAGTATCTCCGGGACTAGCCTCTCCTACGAGCAGTACTTC. It is translated as CASSISGTSLSYEQYF.

Sample share makes this clone medium-sized. J is TRBJ1-1 and V is TRBV27; no clear D gene. Germline V lookup: CDR1 MNHEY, CDR2 SMNVEV (reference sequence). The CDR3 spans 15 residues. Trimming removed 2 bases from V and 1 base from J, with 11 bases in between. The CDR3 region is CASSLAGSRNTEAFF. DNA of the CDR3: TGTGCCAGCAGTTTAGCCGGGAGCAGGAACACTGAAGCTTTCTTT.

The CDR3 DNA follows: TGTGCCAGCAGCTTAGATGCTTGGGGCTACACCTTC. Translating gives CASSLDAWGYTF. The chain joins TRBV7-2 to TRBJ1-2; no reliable D call. Looked up from germline, CDR1 is SGHTA and CDR2 is FQGNSA. This CDR3 has 12 residues. The V gene lost 1 base and the J gene lost 8 bases, with 8 bases spanning the gap.

This chain links TRBV9 with TRBJ1-1; D unresolved. This CDR3 has 14 residues. Germline CDR1 is SGDLS and CDR2 is YYNGEE. With 2 bases removed from V and 4 bases from J, the gap between germline ends came to 12 bases. The CDR3 DNA reads TGTGCCAGCAGCGTGGACCTACTCGTCACTGAAGCTTTCTTT. This sequence encodes CASSVDLLVTEAFF.

This clone was found once. The CDR3 here is CASSPPGRNTEAFF. CDR3 coding DNA: TGCGCCAGCAGCCCTCCGGGAAGGAACACTGAAGCTTTCTTT. The chain links TRBV5-1 to TRBJ1-1; D not resolved. Trimming took off 4 bases at V and 1 base at J, with 11 bases between the two ends. Germline V lookup: CDR1 SGHRS, CDR2 YFSETQ. This CDR3 spans 14 amino acids.

The genes are TRBV4-3 and TRBJ2-3, with 7 bases fitting TRBD2. From germline, CDR1 is LGHNA and CDR2 YSLEER. The CDR3 covers 15 residues. The junction had 5 bases not matched to a gene; V was cut back by 1 base and J by 4 bases. CDR3 region: CASSQAGGGADTQYF. CDR3 DNA: TGCGCCAGCAGCCAAGCGGGAGGCGGTGCAGATACGCAGTATTTT.

This clone occurred once. V usage is TRBV5-4 and J usage is TRBJ1-1, with D unclear. Germline V lookup: CDR1 SGHNT, CDR2 YYREEE (reference sequence). Trimming left V 4 bases short and J 5 bases short, with 12 bases between. The CDR3 is made up of 13 amino acids. CDR3 region: CASSLGKRTEAFF. The CDR3 coding sequence is TGTGCCAGCAGCCTAGGCAAGCGGACTGAAGCTTTCTTT.

This chain links TRBV27 with TRBJ1-5; the D is unclear. The CDR3 has 13 residues. In germline, CDR1 is MNHEY, CDR2 SMNVEV (reference sequence). V was pared by 3 bases and J by 7 bases, with 10 bases between. Here the CDR3 DNA reads TGTGCCAGCAGTTTGGATAGAGGACAGCCCCAGCATTTT. It specifies CASSLDRGQPQHF.

V gene TRBV6-6 combines with J gene TRBJ2-5; D call uncertain. Germline-derived CDR1 and CDR2 are MNHNY and SVGAGI (reference sequence). Trimming took off 10 bases at V and 5 bases at J, with 11 bases between the two ends. The CDR3 contains 11 residues. The CDR3 is CATSTVETQYF. CDR3 coding DNA: TGTGCCACTAGTACCGTGGAGACCCAGTACTTC.

This clone is medium-sized. V gene TRBV5-1 combines with J gene TRBJ2-2; D remains ambiguous. The V gene's germline CDR1 is SGHRS and CDR2 YFSETQ. The V end lost 4 bases, the J end lost 6 bases, and 7 bases lay between the germline ends. There are 12 residues in the CDR3. CDR3 sequence reads: CASSIDSGELFF. Written as DNA, the CDR3 is TGCGCCAGCAGCATAGATTCCGGGGAGCTGTTTTTT.

This clone was counted once. This chain links TRBV10-3 with TRBJ2-5; 8 nucleotides match TRBD2. The CDR3 has 17 residues. V was pared by 5 bases and J by 5 bases, with 16 bases of the junction left unmatched. Germline CDR1 and CDR2: ENHRY and SYGVKD. CDR3 amino acids: CAISRGGDSGIGETQYF. The DNA for the CDR3 is TGTGCCATCAGTCGCGGGGGAGATAGCGGGATAGGGGAGACCCAGTACTTC.

The chain joins TRBV11-2 to TRBJ1-4; TRBD1 is a possible D gene (5 bases). V was clipped by 8 bases and J by 5 bases, with 18 bases between them. CDR1 and CDR2 from the germline V gene are SGHAT and FQNNGV. The CDR3 extends over 15 amino acids. The CDR3 DNA reads as TGTGCCAGCTCACCCCTCAGGGCCTCAAATGAAAAACTGTTTTTT. Residues: CASSPLRASNEKLFF.

V gene TRBV30 combines with J gene TRBJ2-5; D remains unclear. Trimming removed 0 bases at V and 2 bases at J, with 10 bases between. The germline gives CDR1 GTSNPN, CDR2 SVGIG (reference sequence). The CDR3 has 14 residues. CDR3 amino acids: CAWSVRGKQETQYF. In DNA form, the CDR3 reads TGTGCCTGGAGTGTACGTGGGAAGCAAGAGACCCAGTACTTC.

This clone was seen just once. This chain joins TRBV6-1 and TRBJ2-2, with TRBD1 matching over 8 bases. This CDR3 comprises 15 residues. The V and J ends lost 6 bases and 6 bases, in that order; junction bases with no gene match: 9. The V gene's germline CDR1 is MNHNS and CDR2 SASEGT. Here the CDR3 reads CASSVDRGGSGELFF. The CDR3, as DNA: TGTGCCAGCAGCGTTGACAGGGGCGGGTCCGGGGAGCTGTTTTTT.

This chain uses TRBV7-3 with TRBJ2-2, with 14 bases lining up with TRBD2. The CDR3 runs to 16 residues. Per germline, CDR1 SGHTA and CDR2 FQGTGA. J gave up 5 bases and V 5 bases, and 4 bases lay outside the gene matches. The CDR3 spells CASSRLAGGPTGELFF. The CDR3 region has the DNA TGTGCCAGCAGCAGACTAGCGGGAGGGCCTACCGGGGAGCTGTTTTTT.

This clone was found a few times. The chain carries TRBV2 and TRBJ2-5; 15 positions agree with TRBD2. CDR3 length equals 14 residues. Germline V lookup: CDR1 SNHLY, CDR2 FYNNEI. With 6 bases clipped from V and 7 bases from J, the junction kept 3 bases outside the gene matches. The CDR3 loop reads CASSEGLAGGTQYF. CDR3 bases: TGTGCCAGCAGCGAGGGACTAGCGGGAGGGACCCAGTACTTC.